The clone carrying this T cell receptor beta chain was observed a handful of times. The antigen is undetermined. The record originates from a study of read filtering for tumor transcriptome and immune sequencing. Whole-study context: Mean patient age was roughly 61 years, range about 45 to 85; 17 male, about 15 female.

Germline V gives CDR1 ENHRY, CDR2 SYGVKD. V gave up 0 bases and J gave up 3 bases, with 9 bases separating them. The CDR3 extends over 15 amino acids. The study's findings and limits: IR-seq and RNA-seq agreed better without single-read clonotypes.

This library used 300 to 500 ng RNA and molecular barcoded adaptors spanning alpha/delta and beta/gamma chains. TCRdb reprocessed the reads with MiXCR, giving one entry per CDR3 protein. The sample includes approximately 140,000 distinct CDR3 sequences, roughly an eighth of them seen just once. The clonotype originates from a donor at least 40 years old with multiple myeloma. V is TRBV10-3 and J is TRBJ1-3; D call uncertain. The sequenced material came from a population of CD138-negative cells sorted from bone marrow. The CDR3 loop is CAISESAEIGNTIYF. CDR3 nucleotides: TGTGCCATCAGTGAGTCAGCAGAAATTGGAAACACCATATATTTT.